This T cell receptor (beta chain) was captured by sequencing in a study of response to subunit inactivated influenza vaccine. Study observations and caveats: Authors suggested seasonal influenza vaccinations each recruit few new T cells.

TCRdb re-called the RT-PCR reads through MiXCR, storing one row per CDR3 protein. The sample lists roughly 500,000 distinct CDR3 sequences, roughly 23% seen once, with around 1.8% in the top ten. As regards this clonotype: Its antigen is as yet unknown.

This CDR3 spans 16 amino acids. The germline V gene encodes CDR1 SGHVS and CDR2 FNYEAQ. V gave up 2 bases and J gave up 0 bases, with 8 bases separating them. The sample was CD4+ T cells sorted from PBMCs, taken approximately 5 days after vaccination. The rearrangement joins TRBV7-6 to TRBJ2-6; D gene ambiguous. This TCR derives from a man aged 50 to 59 who received an inactivated influenza vaccine. The CDR3 loop is CASSLFLSSGANVLTF. The CDR3 nucleotides are TGTGCCAGCAGCTTATTCCTGAGCTCTGGGGCCAACGTCCTGACTTTC.